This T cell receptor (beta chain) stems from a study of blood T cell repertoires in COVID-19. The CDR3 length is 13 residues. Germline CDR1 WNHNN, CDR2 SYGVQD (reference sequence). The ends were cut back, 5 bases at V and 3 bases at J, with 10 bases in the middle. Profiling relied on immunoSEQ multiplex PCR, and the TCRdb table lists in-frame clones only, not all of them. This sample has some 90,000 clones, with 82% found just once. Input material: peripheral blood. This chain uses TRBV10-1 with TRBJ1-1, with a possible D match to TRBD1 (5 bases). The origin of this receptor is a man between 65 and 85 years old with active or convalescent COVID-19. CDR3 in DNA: TGCGCCAGCAGTTACTCCAGGGACACTGAAGCTTTCTTT. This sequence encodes CASSYSRDTEAFF.